This paragraph covers one TCR beta chain sequence. This sample stems from a study of CD8 T cells in Susac syndrome. Overall study context: Blood was drawn from Susac syndrome patients while they were therapy-naive, on corticosteroids, or on intravenous immunoglobulin alone.

Unmatched junction bases numbered 11, after V lost 5 bases and J lost 5 bases. The V gene's germline CDR1 is MDHEN and CDR2 SYDVKM. This CDR3 contains 15 residues. An input of roughly 0.45 to 1 ug of RNA was subjected to reverse transcription using random hexamers. TCRdb recomputed calls from the immunoSEQ multiplex PCR reads with MiXCR, one row per CDR3 protein. The sample carries around 140,000 distinct CDR3 sequences, roughly 94% recorded once. The sample was CD4+ T cells from PBMCs. This TCR derives from a human donor with Susac syndrome. The rearrangement uses TRBV28 and TRBJ2-5, with 7 bases identical to TRBD1. The CDR3 here is CASSPRDRPVETQYF. CDR3 nucleotides: TGTGCCAGCAGTCCTAGGGACAGACCCGTGGAGACCCAGTACTTC.